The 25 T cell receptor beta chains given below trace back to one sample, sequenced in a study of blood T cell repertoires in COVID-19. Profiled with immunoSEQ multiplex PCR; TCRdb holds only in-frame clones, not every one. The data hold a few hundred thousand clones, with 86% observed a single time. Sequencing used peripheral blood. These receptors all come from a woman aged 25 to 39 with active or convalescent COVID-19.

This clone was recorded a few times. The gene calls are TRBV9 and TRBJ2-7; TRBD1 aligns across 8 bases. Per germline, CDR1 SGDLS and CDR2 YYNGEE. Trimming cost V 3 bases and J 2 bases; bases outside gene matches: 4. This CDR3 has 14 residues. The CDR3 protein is CASSAPDRAYEQYF. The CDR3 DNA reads TGTGCCAGCAGCGCCCCGGACAGGGCCTACGAGCAGTACTTC.

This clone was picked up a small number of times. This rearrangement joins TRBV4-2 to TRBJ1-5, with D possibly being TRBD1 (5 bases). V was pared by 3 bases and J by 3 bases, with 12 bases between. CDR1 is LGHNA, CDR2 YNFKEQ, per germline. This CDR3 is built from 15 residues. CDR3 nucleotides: TGTGCCAGCAGCCAGCGGGGGTCCGACAATCAGCCCCAGCATTTT. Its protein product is CASSQRGSDNQPQHF.

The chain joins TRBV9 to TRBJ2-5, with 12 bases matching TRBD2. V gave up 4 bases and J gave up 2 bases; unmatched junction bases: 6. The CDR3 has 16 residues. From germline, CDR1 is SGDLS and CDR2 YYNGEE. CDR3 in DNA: TGTGCCAGCAGCCCCCATGGACTAGCGGGGCAAGAGACCCAGTACTTC. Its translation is CASSPHGLAGQETQYF.

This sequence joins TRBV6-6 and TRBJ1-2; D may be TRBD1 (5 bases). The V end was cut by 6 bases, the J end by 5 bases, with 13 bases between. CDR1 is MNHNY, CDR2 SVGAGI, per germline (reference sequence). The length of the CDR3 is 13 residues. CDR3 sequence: CASSGGERYGYTF. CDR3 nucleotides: TGTGCCAGCAGCGGGGGGGAGCGGTATGGCTACACCTTC.

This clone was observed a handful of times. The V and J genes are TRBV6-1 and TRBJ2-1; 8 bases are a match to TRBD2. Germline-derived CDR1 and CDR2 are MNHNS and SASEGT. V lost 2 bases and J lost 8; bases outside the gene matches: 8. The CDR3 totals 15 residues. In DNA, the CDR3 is TGTGCCAGCAGTGAAACGGCGGGGGGTTCGGATGAGCAGTTCTTC. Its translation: CASSETAGGSDEQFF.

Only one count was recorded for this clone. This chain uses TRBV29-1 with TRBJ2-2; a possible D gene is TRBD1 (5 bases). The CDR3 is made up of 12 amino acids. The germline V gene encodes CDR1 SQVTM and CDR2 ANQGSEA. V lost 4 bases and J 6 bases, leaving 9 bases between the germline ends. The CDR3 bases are TGCAGCGTTGTAGCAGGGTCCGGGGAGCTGTTTTTT. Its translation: CSVVAGSGELFF.

The CDR3 coding sequence is TGTGCCAGCAGCGTAGGGACAGGGTACAATCAGCCCCAGCATTTT. It encodes CASSVGTGYNQPQHF. The chain is built from TRBV9 and TRBJ1-5; 8 bases map to TRBD1. The junction had 2 bases not matched to a gene; V was cut back by 0 bases and J by 3 bases. CDR1 and CDR2 from the germline V gene are SGDLS and YYNGEE. CDR3 length equals 15 residues.

Written as DNA, the CDR3 is TGTGCCAGCAGCTTTGGAAATACAGGGGAGAAGCAGTACTTC. This gives the protein CASSFGNTGEKQYF. The rearrangement links TRBV11-3 to TRBJ2-7; 7 nucleotides match TRBD1. Unmatched junction bases numbered 10, after V lost 3 bases and J lost 8 bases. The CDR3 totals 14 residues. From germline, CDR1 is SGHNT and CDR2 YENEEA. The entire variable domain, with the rest obtained from reference TRBV11-3 and TRBJ2-7, is as follows: EAGVVQSPRYKIIEKKQPVAFWCNPISGHNTLYWYLQNLGQGPELLIRYENEEAVDDSQLPKDRFSAERLKGVDSTLKIQPAELGDSAVYLCASSFGNTGEKQYFGPGTRLTVT.

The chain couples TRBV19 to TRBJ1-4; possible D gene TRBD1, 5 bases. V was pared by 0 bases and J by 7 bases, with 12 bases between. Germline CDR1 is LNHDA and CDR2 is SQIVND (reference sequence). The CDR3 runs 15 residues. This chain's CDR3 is CASSIEGALVEKLFF. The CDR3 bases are TGTGCCAGTAGTATAGAAGGGGCCCTGGTTGAAAAACTGTTTTTT.

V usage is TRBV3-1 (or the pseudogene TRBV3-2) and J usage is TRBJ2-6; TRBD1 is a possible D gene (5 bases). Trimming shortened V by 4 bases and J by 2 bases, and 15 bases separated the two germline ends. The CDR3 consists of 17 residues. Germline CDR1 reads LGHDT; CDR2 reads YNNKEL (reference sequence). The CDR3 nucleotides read TGTGCCAGCAGCCTCGCCGCCAGGGCCACTGGGGCCAACGTCCTGACTTTC. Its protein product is CASSLAARATGANVLTF.

CDR3 amino acids: CASSKTGLGTEAFF. Written as DNA, the CDR3 is TGTGCCAGCTCAAAGACAGGGCTGGGCACTGAAGCTTTCTTT. V and J are TRBV18 and TRBJ1-1; 7 bases are a match to TRBD1. The germline V gene encodes CDR1 KGHSH and CDR2 LQKENI. With V trimmed by 5 bases and J by 4 bases, 7 bases remained unmatched. The CDR3 extends over 14 amino acids.

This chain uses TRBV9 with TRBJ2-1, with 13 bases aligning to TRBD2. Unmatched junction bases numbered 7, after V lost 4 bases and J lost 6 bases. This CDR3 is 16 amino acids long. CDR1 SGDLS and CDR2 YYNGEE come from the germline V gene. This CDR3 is CASSPPGTSGANEQFF. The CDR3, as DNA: TGTGCCAGCAGCCCCCCCGGGACTAGCGGGGCCAATGAGCAGTTCTTC.

As DNA, the CDR3 is TGTGCCAGCAGCGGCTCAGGGGGCCTGGCTGAAGCTTTCTTT. Its translation: CASSGSGGLAEAFF. The chain couples TRBV7-9 to TRBJ1-1, with 8 bases fitting TRBD1. V was clipped by 5 bases and J by 6 bases; unmatched bases: 8. The CDR3 has 14 amino acids. Germline V CDR1 and CDR2: SEHNR, FQNEAQ (reference sequence).

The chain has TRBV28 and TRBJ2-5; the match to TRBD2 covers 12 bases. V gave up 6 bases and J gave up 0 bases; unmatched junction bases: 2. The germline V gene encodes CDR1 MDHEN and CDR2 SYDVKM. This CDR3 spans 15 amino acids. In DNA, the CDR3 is TGTGCCAGCAGGACTAGCGGGGGCAACCAAGAGACCCAGTACTTC. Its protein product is CASRTSGGNQETQYF.

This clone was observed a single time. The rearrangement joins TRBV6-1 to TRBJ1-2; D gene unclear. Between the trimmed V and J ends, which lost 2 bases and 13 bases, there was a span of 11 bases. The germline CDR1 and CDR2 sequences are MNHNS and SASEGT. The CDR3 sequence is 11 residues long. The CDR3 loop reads CASSEPSTVTF. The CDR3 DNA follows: TGTGCCAGCAGTGAACCCTCTACGGTCACCTTC.

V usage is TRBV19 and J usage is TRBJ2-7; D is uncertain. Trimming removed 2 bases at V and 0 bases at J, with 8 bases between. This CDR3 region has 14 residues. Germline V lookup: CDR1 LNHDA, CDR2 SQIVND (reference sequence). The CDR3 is CASSISELSYEQYF. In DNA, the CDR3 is TGTGCCAGTAGTATAAGCGAGCTCTCCTACGAGCAGTACTTC.

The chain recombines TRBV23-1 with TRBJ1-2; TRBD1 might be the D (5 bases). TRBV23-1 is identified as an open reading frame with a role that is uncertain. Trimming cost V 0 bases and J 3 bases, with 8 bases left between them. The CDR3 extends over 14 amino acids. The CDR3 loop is CASSQSRQHYGYTF. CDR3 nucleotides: TGCGCCAGCAGTCAATCCAGACAGCACTATGGCTACACCTTC.

The CDR3 sequence is CASSLVNLEQYF. The DNA for the CDR3 is TGTGCCAGCAGCTTGGTTAATTTGGAGCAGTACTTC. The V and J genes are TRBV5-6 and TRBJ2-7; D gene uncertain. The CDR3 runs to 12 residues. The germline CDR1 and CDR2 sequences are SGHDT and YYEEEE. V was trimmed by 0 bases and J by 7 bases, leaving 8 bases between them.

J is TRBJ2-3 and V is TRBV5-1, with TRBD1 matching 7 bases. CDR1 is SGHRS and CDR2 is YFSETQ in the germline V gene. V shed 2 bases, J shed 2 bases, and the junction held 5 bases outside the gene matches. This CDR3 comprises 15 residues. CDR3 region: CASSFGTAITDTQYF. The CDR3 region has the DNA TGCGCCAGCAGCTTCGGGACAGCTATCACAGATACGCAGTATTTT. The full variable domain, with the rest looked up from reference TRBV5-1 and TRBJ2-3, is KAGVTQTPRYLIKTRGQQVTLSCSPISGHRSVSWYQQTPGQGLQFLFEYFSETQRNKGNFPGRFSGRQFSNSRSEMNVSTLELGDSALYLCASSFGTAITDTQYFGPGTRLTVL.

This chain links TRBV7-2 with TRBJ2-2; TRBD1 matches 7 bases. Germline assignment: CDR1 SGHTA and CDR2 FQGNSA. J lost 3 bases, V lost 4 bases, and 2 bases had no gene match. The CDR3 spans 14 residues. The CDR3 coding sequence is TGTGCCAGCAGCTCGGGACAGCACACCGGGGAGCTGTTTTTT. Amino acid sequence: CASSSGQHTGELFF. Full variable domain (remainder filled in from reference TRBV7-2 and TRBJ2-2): GAGVSQSPSNKVTEKGKDVELRCDPISGHTALYWYRQSLGQGLEFLIYFQGNSAPDKSGLPSDRFSAERTGGSVSTLTIQRTQQEDSAVYLCASSSGQHTGELFFGEGSRLTVL.

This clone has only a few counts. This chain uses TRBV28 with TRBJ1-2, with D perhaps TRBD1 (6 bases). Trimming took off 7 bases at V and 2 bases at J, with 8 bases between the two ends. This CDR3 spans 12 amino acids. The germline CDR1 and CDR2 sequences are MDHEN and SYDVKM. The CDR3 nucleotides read TGTGCCAGCACCACAGGGAACTATGGCTACACCTTC. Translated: CASTTGNYGYTF.

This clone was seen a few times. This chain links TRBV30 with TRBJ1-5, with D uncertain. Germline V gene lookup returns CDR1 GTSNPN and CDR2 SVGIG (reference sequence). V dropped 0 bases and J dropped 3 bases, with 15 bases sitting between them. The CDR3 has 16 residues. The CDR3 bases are TGTGCCTGGAGTGTACCCGGACGGAGGCACAATCAGCCCCAGCATTTT. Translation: CAWSVPGRRHNQPQHF.

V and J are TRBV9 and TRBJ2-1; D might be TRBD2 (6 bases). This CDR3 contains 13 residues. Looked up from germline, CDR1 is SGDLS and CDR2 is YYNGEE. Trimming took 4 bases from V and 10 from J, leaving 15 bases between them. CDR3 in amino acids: CASSPRDFGEQFF. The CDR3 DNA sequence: TGTGCCAGCAGCCCACGGGACTTTGGAGAGCAGTTCTTC.

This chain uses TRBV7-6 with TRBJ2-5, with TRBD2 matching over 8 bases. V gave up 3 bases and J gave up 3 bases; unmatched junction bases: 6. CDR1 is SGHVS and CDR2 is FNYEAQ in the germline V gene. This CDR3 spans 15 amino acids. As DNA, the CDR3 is TGTGCCAGCAGCTTGGGTGTGCGGGGGGAAGAGACCCAGTACTTC. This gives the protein CASSLGVRGEETQYF.

Written as DNA, the CDR3 is TGTGCCAGTAGTATAGGTTTGTCAGCGGAGACCCAGTACTTC. Translating it yields CASSIGLSAETQYF. V usage is TRBV19 and J usage is TRBJ2-5, with D uncertain. Germline lookup yields CDR1 LNHDA and CDR2 SQIVND (reference sequence). V dropped 1 base and J dropped 5 bases, with 11 bases sitting between them. The CDR3 has 14 residues.